A single sample gave rise to the 27 T cell receptor beta chains below, sequenced in a study of T cell changes during pregnancy in multiple sclerosis. Sequenced by immunoSEQ multiplex PCR; TCRdb stores in-frame clones only, minus some. The repertoire has tens of thousands of clones, under 95% of them found once; the top ten carry about 0.8%. The sample was CD4+ T cells from peripheral blood mononuclear cells, taken in the third trimester of pregnancy. The receptors derive from a female donor with multiple sclerosis, enrolled in a pregnancy study.

The V and J genes are TRBV7-9 and TRBJ2-7; D unclear. Trimming removed 5 bases from V and 2 bases from J, with 7 bases in between. This CDR3 spans 12 amino acids. The germline gives CDR1 SEHNR, CDR2 FQNEAQ (reference sequence). CDR3 region: CASSPIPYEQYF. For the CDR3, the DNA is TGTGCCAGCAGCCCAATCCCCTACGAGCAGTACTTC.

In DNA form, the CDR3 reads TGTGCCAGCAGCTTAGCGGGACTCGTTAAAAACATTCAGTACTTC. This translates into CASSLAGLVKNIQYF. J is TRBJ2-4 and V is TRBV7-9, with a possible D match to TRBD2 (6 bases). The germline gives CDR1 SEHNR, CDR2 FQNEAQ (reference sequence). The V gene lost 0 bases and the J gene lost 4 bases, with 10 bases spanning the gap. The CDR3 spans 15 residues.

V gene TRBV18 combines with J gene TRBJ2-7; 9 nucleotides match TRBD1. CDR1 and CDR2 from the germline V gene are KGHSH and LQKENI. Trimming removed 3 bases from V and 3 bases from J; junction bases left unmatched: 6. The CDR3 is made up of 15 amino acids. CDR3 amino acids: CASSPIEDRGYEQYF. The CDR3 coding sequence is TGTGCCAGCTCACCGATTGAGGACAGGGGCTACGAGCAGTACTTC. Combining the CDR3 with reference TRBV18 and TRBJ2-7 gives the whole variable domain NAGVMQNPRHLVRRRGQEARLRCSPMKGHSHVYWYRQLPEEGLKFMVYLQKENIIDESGMPKERFSAEFPKEGPSILRIQQVVRGDSAAYFCASSPIEDRGYEQYFGPGTRLTVT.

This clone was seen a single time. This chain connects TRBV2 to TRBJ2-1; TRBD2 matches at 10 bases. Trimming at V came to 4 bases and at J to 9 bases, leaving 9 bases not matched to a gene. The CDR3 is 15 amino acids. CDR1 SNHLY and CDR2 FYNNEI come from the germline V gene. In nucleotides, the CDR3 is TGTGCCAGCAGTGTTCTGGGACTAGCGACAAGTGAGCAGTTCTTC. Translation: CASSVLGLATSEQFF.

J is TRBJ2-7 and V is TRBV11-2; D not resolved. V shed 1 base and J shed 2 bases, with 6 bases lying between them. The CDR3 is 13 residues long. Per germline, CDR1 SGHAT and CDR2 FQNNGV. For the CDR3, the DNA is TGTGCCAGCAGCTTAGGTGGGCCCTACGAGCAGTACTTC. Protein: CASSLGGPYEQYF.

V gene TRBV18 combines with J gene TRBJ2-2; TRBD2 might be the D (5 bases). Germline CDR1 KGHSH, CDR2 LQKENI. Trimming took 2 bases from V and 3 from J, leaving 10 bases between them. There are 15 residues in the CDR3. The CDR3 loop reads CASSPTGWDTGELFF. The CDR3, as DNA: TGTGCCAGCTCACCAACGGGGTGGGACACCGGGGAGCTGTTTTTT.

The chain has TRBV5-4 and TRBJ1-1, with 7 bases fitting TRBD1. Germline V gene lookup returns CDR1 SGHNT and CDR2 YYREEE (reference sequence). After removal of 4 bases from V and 2 bases from J, the junction contained 5 bases not matched to a gene. CDR3 length: 14 residues. The CDR3 is CASSLDRKNTEAFF. The CDR3 DNA reads as TGTGCCAGCAGCCTGGACAGGAAAAACACTGAAGCTTTCTTT.

This rearrangement joins TRBV5-8 to TRBJ1-5; 7 nucleotides match TRBD1. The ends lost 4 bases at V and 0 bases at J; junction bases unmatched: 4. The CDR3 is 15 residues long. CDR1 SGHTS and CDR2 YDEGEE come from the germline V gene. DNA of the CDR3: TGTGCCAGCAGCATAGGACAGGCTAGCAATCAGCCCCAGCATTTT. Amino acids: CASSIGQASNQPQHF.

The CDR3 reads CASSSGVGQGQETQYF. The CDR3 coding sequence is TGTGCCAGCAGTTCAGGAGTCGGACAGGGGCAAGAGACCCAGTACTTC. The genes are TRBV6-5 and TRBJ2-5; the match to TRBD1 covers 9 bases. The germline gives CDR1 MNHEY, CDR2 SVGAGI. The CDR3 is 16 amino acids. The J segment lost 2 bases and the V segment lost 4 bases, leaving 8 bases of the junction unmatched.

The chain recombines TRBV5-1 with TRBJ1-5; maybe TRBD1 (6 bases). V shed 6 bases and J shed 2 bases, with 9 bases lying between them. The CDR3 contains 13 residues. Germline V gives CDR1 SGHRS, CDR2 YFSETQ. The DNA for the CDR3 is TGCGCCAGCACAAGGACAGGCAATCAGCCCCAGCATTTT. This translates into CASTRTGNQPQHF.

This sequence joins TRBV18 and TRBJ2-5; D is possibly TRBD2 (5 bases). Trimming took off 4 bases at V and 2 bases at J, with 8 bases between the two ends. The CDR3 loop spans 13 amino acids. Germline V lookup: CDR1 KGHSH, CDR2 LQKENI. In nucleotides, the CDR3 is TGTGCCAGCTCACTACTAGATCAAGAGACCCAGTACTTC. It encodes CASSLLDQETQYF. Complete variable domain (other parts from reference TRBV18 and TRBJ2-5): NAGVMQNPRHLVRRRGQEARLRCSPMKGHSHVYWYRQLPEEGLKFMVYLQKENIIDESGMPKERFSAEFPKEGPSILRIQQVVRGDSAAYFCASSLLDQETQYFGPGTRLLVL.

CDR3 protein: CAWKVGSSTDTQYF. The CDR3 region has the DNA TGTGCCTGGAAGGTCGGGTCTAGCACAGATACGCAGTATTTT. J is TRBJ2-3 and V is TRBV30; no firm D call. With 4 bases removed from V and 0 bases from J, the gap between germline ends came to 11 bases. The CDR3 sequence is 14 residues long. Germline CDR1 and CDR2: GTSNPN and SVGIG (reference sequence).

The rearrangement joins TRBV5-1 to TRBJ2-1; TRBD2 agrees at 12 bases. Germline CDR1 and CDR2: SGHRS and YFSETQ. V shed 0 bases, J shed 8 bases, and the junction held 12 bases outside the gene matches. The CDR3 totals 18 residues. The CDR3 DNA sequence: TGCGCCAGCAGCTTGGGGACTAGCGGGAAGTTTATGGAGCATGAGCAGTTCTTC. Translating gives CASSLGTSGKFMEHEQFF.

The sample holds a few counts of this clone. This chain uses TRBV29-1 with TRBJ2-1; 10 bases agree with TRBD1. There are 14 residues in the CDR3. Germline CDR1 reads SQVTM; CDR2 reads ANQGSEA. With V trimmed by 7 bases and J by 8 bases, 11 bases remained unmatched. The CDR3: CSGLGGQGKDEQFF. The CDR3, as DNA: TGCAGCGGCCTAGGGGGACAGGGGAAGGATGAGCAGTTCTTC.

The gene calls are TRBV19 and TRBJ2-5; 10 bases are shared with TRBD2. There are 18 residues in the CDR3. Germline values: CDR1 LNHDA, CDR2 SQIVND (reference sequence). Losses at the gene ends were 5 bases for V and 5 bases for J; bases not matched to a gene: 17. The CDR3 nucleotides are TGTGCCAGTAGTTGGGGGGCTAGCGGGAGAGATATGGGGGAGACCCAGTACTTC. Translation gives CASSWGASGRDMGETQYF.

V and J are TRBV19 and TRBJ2-2; 9 bases map to TRBD1. The CDR3 has 14 amino acids. The V and J ends lost 6 bases and 6 bases, in that order; junction bases with no gene match: 5. The germline V gene encodes CDR1 LNHDA and CDR2 SQIVND (reference sequence). CDR3 protein: CASSGTGKSGELFF. The CDR3 DNA reads as TGTGCCAGTAGCGGGACAGGGAAATCCGGGGAGCTGTTTTTT.

This chain uses TRBV5-1 with TRBJ1-4; D is perhaps TRBD1 (5 bases). The CDR3 is 13 amino acids. Germline CDR1 is SGHRS and CDR2 is YFSETQ. Deletions cut 5 bases from V and 7 bases from J, with 12 bases between. The CDR3 bases are TGCGCCAGCAGGTCCCAGGGTAGTGAAAAACTGTTTTTT. Residues: CASRSQGSEKLFF.

J is TRBJ2-1 and V is TRBV7-6; tentatively, D is TRBD1 (5 bases). Trimming cost V 5 bases and J 8 bases, with 19 bases left between them. The CDR3 has 15 residues. The germline CDR1 and CDR2 sequences are SGHVS and FNYEAQ. This CDR3 reads CASSRGTGPEDEQFF. In nucleotides, the CDR3 is TGTGCCAGCAGCAGAGGTACAGGCCCCGAGGATGAGCAGTTCTTC.

This sequence joins TRBV4-1 and TRBJ2-5; D is possibly TRBD2 (5 bases). Trimming stripped 1 base from V and 5 bases from J, with 20 bases between. This CDR3 region has 17 residues. CDR1 MGHRA and CDR2 YSYEKL come from the germline V gene. The DNA for the CDR3 is TGCGCCAGCAGCCAAGGTGAGTCTAGCCCTCAGAGGGAGACCCAGTACTTC. Translated, it gives CASSQGESSPQRETQYF.

The chain carries TRBV6-1 and TRBJ2-2; tentative D call: TRBD2 (6 bases). The CDR3 runs 13 residues. In germline, CDR1 is MNHNS, CDR2 SASEGT. Trimming took 8 bases from V and 1 from J, leaving 8 bases between them. The CDR3 loop reads CASFGGNTGELFF. The CDR3 region has the DNA TGTGCCAGCTTCGGGGGGAACACCGGGGAGCTGTTTTTT.

As to this clone: A read error may produce the germline difference seen at one junction end. The V and J genes are TRBV7-7 and TRBJ2-5, with 9 bases aligning to TRBD2. This CDR3 is built from 17 residues. Per germline, CDR1 SSHAT and CDR2 FNYEAQ (reference sequence). CDR3 in DNA: TGTGCTAGCAGCTTAACACTGACTAGCGGACCCCAAGAGACCCAGTACTTC. Amino acid sequence: CASSLTLTSGPQETQYF.

The gene calls are TRBV18 and TRBJ1-3, with a possible D match to TRBD1 (5 bases). This CDR3 is 16 amino acids long. In germline, CDR1 is KGHSH, CDR2 LQKENI. V was cut by 0 bases and J by 4 bases, with 13 bases left in between. The CDR3 DNA reads TGTGCCAGCTCACCACCTCAGCAACAGGCAGGAAACACCATATATTTT. Its translation is CASSPPQQQAGNTIYF. Complete variable domain (other parts from reference TRBV18 and TRBJ1-3): NAGVMQNPRHLVRRRGQEARLRCSPMKGHSHVYWYRQLPEEGLKFMVYLQKENIIDESGMPKERFSAEFPKEGPSILRIQQVVRGDSAAYFCASSPPQQQAGNTIYFGEGSWLTVV.

The rearrangement uses TRBV27 and TRBJ1-2, with 8 positions matching TRBD1. V lost 7 bases to trimming and J lost 2 bases; unmatched junction nucleotides: 12. Germline values: CDR1 MNHEY, CDR2 SMNVEV (reference sequence). This CDR3 spans 16 amino acids. In DNA, the CDR3 is TGTGCCAGCACTAAAAGTGGGACAGGACGGAACTATGGCTACACCTTC. This sequence encodes CASTKSGTGRNYGYTF.

The chain uses TRBV10-3 and TRBJ1-5, with 8 bases fitting TRBD1. The J segment lost 2 bases and the V segment lost 10 bases, leaving 7 bases of the junction unmatched. Per the germline V gene, CDR1 is ENHRY and CDR2 is SYGVKD. This CDR3 region has 14 residues. Written as DNA, the CDR3 is TGTGCCACCCAGGACAGGGACGGCAATCAGCCCCAGCATTTT. This translates into CATQDRDGNQPQHF.

The rearrangement joins TRBV5-1 to TRBJ2-7, with 8 bases identical to TRBD2. V shed 7 bases and J 5 bases; nucleotides not matched to a gene: 14. This CDR3 has 15 residues. Looked up from germline, CDR1 is SGHRS and CDR2 is YFSETQ. The DNA of the CDR3 is TGCGCCAGCCGCCCCAGCGGGGGCGCTTACGACGAGCAGTACTTC. It codes for CASRPSGGAYDEQYF.

The genes are TRBV6-5 and TRBJ2-7, with 11 positions matching TRBD1. The CDR3 runs to 14 residues. The V gene's germline CDR1 is MNHEY and CDR2 SVGAGI. J gave up 4 bases and V 5 bases, and 4 bases lay outside the gene matches. The CDR3 reads CASSPDRGLYEQYF. The DNA for the CDR3 is TGTGCCAGCAGTCCGGACAGGGGGCTGTACGAGCAGTACTTC.

This chain uses TRBV28 with TRBJ2-1; D is unclear. V lost 2 bases and J lost 6, with 5 bases in between. Germline CDR1 MDHEN, CDR2 SYDVKM. There are 12 residues in the CDR3. The CDR3: CASSLRLNEQFF. Here the CDR3 DNA reads TGTGCCAGCAGTTTAAGACTCAATGAGCAGTTCTTC.